This T cell receptor beta chain was captured in a study of low-dose radiotherapy and immunotherapy resistance in tumors. Specified time point: after trial treatment. Treatment in this sample: LDRT plus nivolumab, ipilimumab, low-dose cyclophosphamide and aspirin (RACIN trial). Patients who could take part had advanced solid tumors with no tumor-infiltrating lymphocytes. The table lists this clonotype with many counts. CDR3 length: 15 amino acids. V trimming: 5 bases; J trimming: 0 bases; junction bases outside the gene matches: 7. Germline CDR1 reads SGHTA; CDR2 reads FQGNSA. With TRAV- and TRBV-specific primers, first-strand cDNA was made, covering the alpha and beta chains. TCRs were put through approximately 20 PCR cycles of amplification with Phusion. A constant-region primer and the V-primer adapter served as the primer pair. TCRdb analysed the reads with MiXCR anew, one entry per CDR3 protein. This table has tens of thousands of distinct CDR3 sequences, 15% to 20% appearing once.

This chain uses TRBV7-2 with TRBJ2-7; the match to TRBD1 covers 7 bases. The sequencing used PBMCs, collected after low-dose radiotherapy plus immunotherapy. This receptor was taken from a male donor with prostate cancer. CDR3: CASSPGTESSYEQYF. CDR3 nucleotides: TGTGCCAGCAGCCCAGGGACAGAGAGCTCCTACGAGCAGTACTTC.